One and the same sample provided the 7 T cell receptor beta chains below, sequenced in a study of beta chain features in type 1 diabetes. Study-level findings and limits: When Type 1 diabetes patients were examined, their TCRB CDR3s proved moderately but significantly shorter in all four CD4+ subsets.

TCRB transcripts that were expressed got sequenced, as all of the isolated RNA had been reverse transcribed. Generated by immunoSEQ multiplex PCR, the TCRdb table keeps only in-frame clones and is missing some. Here the sample spans around 710,000 clones, roughly 12% being singletons. Their target antigens are unknown. Sequenced: naive CD4+ T cells from blood. These TCRs come from a man aged 30 to 39 with type 1 diabetes.

V and J are TRBV5-1 and TRBJ2-3; D not resolved. V lost 0 bases and J lost 0, with 11 bases in between. This CDR3 has 16 residues. The germline gives CDR1 SGHRS, CDR2 YFSETQ. This chain's CDR3 is CASSLGADISTDTQYF. The CDR3 DNA reads as TGCGCCAGCAGCTTGGGGGCAGACATCAGCACAGATACGCAGTATTTT.

The chain uses TRBV7-3 and TRBJ2-5, with D perhaps TRBD1 or TRBD2 (5 bases each). Germline V gene data show CDR1 as SGHTA and CDR2 as FQGTGA. The CDR3 has 14 residues. The germline V and J ends were trimmed by 4 bases and 1 base, with 10 bases remaining between them. The CDR3 here is CASSWGPLQETQYF. CDR3 bases: TGTGCCAGCAGCTGGGGACCGCTCCAAGAGACCCAGTACTTC.

V is TRBV2 and J is TRBJ2-1; weak D call: TRBD2 (7 bases). The CDR3 covers 14 residues. The V gene lost 2 bases and the J gene lost 6 bases, with 11 bases spanning the gap. The germline CDR1 and CDR2 sequences are SNHLY and FYNNEI. CDR3 residues: CASSERGALNEQFF. CDR3 DNA sequence: TGTGCCAGCAGTGAACGGGGGGCCCTCAATGAGCAGTTCTTC.

This clone was detected only a few times. The J gene is TRBJ2-2, the V gene TRBV5-4; 9 positions match TRBD1. The CDR3 contains 16 residues. V shed 4 bases and J 4 bases; nucleotides not matched to a gene: 8. Germline values: CDR1 SGHNT, CDR2 YYREEE (reference sequence). CDR3 DNA: TGTGCCAGCAGCCCGCCGGGACAGGGCGGCACCGGGGAGCTGTTTTTT. It specifies CASSPPGQGGTGELFF.

This clone has more than one count but fewer than ten. V gene TRBV5-1 combines with J gene TRBJ2-5; 7 bases align to TRBD2. Germline loops: CDR1 SGHRS, CDR2 YFSETQ. CDR3 length: 15 residues. The V segment lost 0 bases and the J segment 5 bases; nucleotides outside the gene matches: 7. CDR3 sequence reads: CASSLVTGGEETQYF. The CDR3 DNA sequence: TGCGCCAGCAGCTTGGTGACGGGGGGTGAGGAGACCCAGTACTTC.

The chain carries TRBV29-1 and TRBJ2-7; D gene uncertain. Germline V CDR1 and CDR2: SQVTM, ANQGSEA. Trimming cost V 3 bases and J 6 bases, with 12 bases left between them. This CDR3 is 12 amino acids long. DNA of the CDR3: TGCAGCGTTGACCAAGGGTCGGGCGAGCAGTACTTC. This encodes CSVDQGSGEQYF.

The genes are TRBV19 and TRBJ2-6, with D uncertain. This CDR3 has 14 amino acids. Germline loops: CDR1 LNHDA, CDR2 SQIVND (reference sequence). Trimming pared 6 bases from V and 1 base from J, leaving 7 bases between. The CDR3 region has the DNA TGTGCCAGTAGCGCCCAATCTGGGGCCAACGTCCTGACTTTC. Its translation: CASSAQSGANVLTF.